This TCR beta chain was captured in a study of beta chain features in type 1 diabetes (dated by TCRdb to 2017 to 2018). Background on the whole study: Mean age, gender distribution, total cell number and subset yield did not differ between patients and healthy donors. A total of about 100 million sorted cells were examined across all samples, and RNA yield correlated strongly with the number of cells per subset. In the study, TCRB repertoires of sorted circulating CD4+ T cell subsets from recently diagnosed type 1 diabetes patients were compared with those of matched healthy donors. Whereas all 30 or so donors provided naive and central memory subsets, regulatory and stem cell-like memory subsets were isolated from just 8 patients and about 8 healthy donors.

The full study reports these points: Because cDNA was sequenced instead of genomic DNA, activated cells with high expression could be over-represented, although the groups did not differ in activation or CD3 levels. Fewer insertions and more nucleotide deletions at VDJ recombination sites were observed in patients with type 1 diabetes, implying thymic rearrangement abnormalities. Shorter templates might have been favored by PCR, but patient and control samples were amplified and corrected together, so both groups would have been affected equally by any skew. Because the HLA sub-analyses included only small numbers of individuals, any influence of HLA type on TCRB rearrangement was left unresolved. A moderate but significant shortening of TCRB CDR3 length was observed in type 1 diabetes patients in all four CD4+ subsets. The naive, central memory and regulatory TCRB repertoires appeared to resemble one another more closely among patients than among healthy donors.

As encoded in the germline V gene (reference sequence), CDR1 is SGHNT while CDR2 is YYREEE. From cysteine to phenylalanine, the CDR3 is 14 amino acids long. The read is trimmed to its CDR3 DNA, 42 bases read in frame from base 1. V trim: 4 bases; J trim: 3 bases; unmatched bases: 3. Each donor gave one peripheral blood draw, about 110 mL on average, collected into heparinised tubes. Naive, central memory, regulatory and stem cell-like memory CD4+ T cells were sorted on a BD FACSAria II using a panel including CD45RO, CCR7, CD25, CD127, CD95 and CD27. Every sorted population had a purity above 95%. PBMCs were separated immediately by Lymphoprep density gradient centrifugation and were stained directly, without being cultured. So that batch effects would be minimized, each experiment stained and sorted samples in pairs, pairing one healthy donor with one patient. The High Capacity cDNA Reverse Transcription Kit was used to reverse transcribe all of the isolated RNA, meaning that expressed TCRB transcripts were what got sequenced. Naive, central memory and regulatory T cell samples underwent deep immunoSEQ sequencing, averaging around 3.7 million total reads per sample. After sorted cells were lysed in RLT buffer, RNA was extracted with DNase-treated RNeasy Micro or Mini kits, with the choice depending on cell number. To prevent cross-contamination, each cell subset was processed individually, whereas patient and healthy donor samples were processed jointly. The immunoSEQ multiplex PCR was used to amplify TCRB sequences from cDNA, generating 87-bp fragments that spanned the CDR3 region. Amplicons were sequenced on the Illumina HiSeq platform. The authors' pipeline ran thus. PCR bias was corrected computationally using synthetic template baselines, and reads within Hamming distance 2 were collapsed, with unmergeable singletons discarded. Reads were aligned to IMGT to assign V, D and J genes, CDR3 length, and insertions or deletions at six rearrangement sites. Within each subset, clonotype counts were normalized to sorted cell number, and only after that were true diversity and Gini coefficients computed with the tcR R package. The overlap coefficient, calculated on TCRB nucleotide sequences, was used to quantify repertoire sharing. TCRdb limited this immuneACCESS table to in-frame rearrangements with V and J called. A share of clones is missing; checked studies link under half to unresolved V genes, and the rest is unexplained. For V, J and clone size, that table is used; D and trimming come from the DNA. The sample table holds 60,000 or so clones, of which 59% were seen once. The ten largest make up roughly 2% of the sample.

As for this clone: This receptor's antigen is unknown. Base qualities were left out, and no much larger clone turns up one base away.

The rearrangement joined TRBV5-4 to TRBJ2-3, and 9 junction bases match TRBD2. The sample was Tregs from blood. This specimen's cell subset or site label, per the study, means: regulatory CD4+ T cells. The TCR sequence derives from a woman between 18 and 29 years old in good health. Here the CDR3 is given as CASSPGLATDTQYF. The nucleotide sequence reads as follows: TGTGCCAGCAGCCCGGGACTAGCAACAGATACGCAGTATTTT.